Given below is one TCR beta chain in context. PCR primers comprised 60 Vbeta and 13 Jbeta primers. Clones were sequenced by immunoSEQ multiplex PCR, and TCRdb holds only the in-frame ones, with some missing. The sample includes approximately 160,000 clones, about three quarters of them seen just once. This entry is derived from a study of cytomegalovirus exposure and HLA in healthy donors. Germline V gives CDR1 MDHEN, CDR2 SYDVKM. CDR3 length: 13 amino acids. Trimming cost V 7 bases and J 2 bases; bases outside gene matches: 4. Sequenced material: PBMCs. The chain has TRBV28 and TRBJ2-7; 8 bases map to TRBD1. The receptor was isolated from a woman aged 25 to 39 in good health and CMV-seropositive. The CDR3 DNA follows: TGTGCCAGCAAAGGGACAGGTCCCTACGAGCAGTACTTC. As protein: CASKGTGPYEQYF.